The clone carrying this TCR beta chain is a singleton in its sample. The CDR3 covers 15 residues. Germline CDR1 and CDR2: LNHDA and SQIVND (reference sequence). J lost 3 bases, V lost 6 bases, and 7 bases had no gene match. This specimen belongs to a study of control samples from healthy donors and cancer patients. The assay was immunoSEQ multiplex PCR, and TCRdb's table has in-frame clones only and misses some. The sample gives 55,000 to 70,000 clones, approximately 89% of which show up once; 0.91% is in the top ten. This sequence originates from a man in his thirties or forties with colorectal cancer. This chain links TRBV19 with TRBJ1-5; 8 positions match TRBD1. The source material was PBMCs. The DNA of the CDR3 is TGTGCCAGTAGAGGGTCAGGGGGCCCCAATCAGCCCCAGCATTTT. It translates to CASRGSGGPNQPQHF.